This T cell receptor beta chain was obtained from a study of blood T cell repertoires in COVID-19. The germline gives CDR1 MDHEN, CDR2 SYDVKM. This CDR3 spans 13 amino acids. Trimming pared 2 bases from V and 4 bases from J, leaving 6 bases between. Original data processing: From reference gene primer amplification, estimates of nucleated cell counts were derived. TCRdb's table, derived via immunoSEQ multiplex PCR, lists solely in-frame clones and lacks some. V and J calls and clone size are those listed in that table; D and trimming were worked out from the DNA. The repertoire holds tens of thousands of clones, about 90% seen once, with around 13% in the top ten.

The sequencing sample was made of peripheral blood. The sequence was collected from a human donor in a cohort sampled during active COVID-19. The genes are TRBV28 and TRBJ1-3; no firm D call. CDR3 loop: CASSLISGNTIYF. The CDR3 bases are TGTGCCAGCAGTTTAATATCCGGAAACACCATATATTTT.